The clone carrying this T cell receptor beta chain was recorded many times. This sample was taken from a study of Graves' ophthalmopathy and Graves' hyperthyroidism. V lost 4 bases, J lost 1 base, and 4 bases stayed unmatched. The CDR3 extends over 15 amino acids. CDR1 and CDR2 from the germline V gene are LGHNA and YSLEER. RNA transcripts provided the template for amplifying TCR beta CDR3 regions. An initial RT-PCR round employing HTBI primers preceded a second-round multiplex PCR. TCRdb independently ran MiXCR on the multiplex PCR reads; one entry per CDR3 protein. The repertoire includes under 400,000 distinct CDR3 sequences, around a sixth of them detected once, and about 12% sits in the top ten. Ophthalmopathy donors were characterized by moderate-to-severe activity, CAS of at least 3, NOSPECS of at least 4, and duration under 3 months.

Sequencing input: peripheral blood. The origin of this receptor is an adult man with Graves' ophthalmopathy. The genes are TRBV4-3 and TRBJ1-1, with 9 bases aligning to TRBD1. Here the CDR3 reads CASSRQGQGNTEAFF. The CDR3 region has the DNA TGCGCCAGCAGCCGTCAGGGACAGGGGAACACTGAAGCTTTCTTT.